One and the same sample provided the 29 T cell receptor beta chains below, sequenced in a study of T cell responses to AZD1222 COVID-19 vaccine. The data were produced by immunoSEQ multiplex PCR, yet TCRdb's version contains in-frame clones alone and is incomplete. This repertoire shows roughly 130,000 clones, around 90% found once; its top ten account for about 1.5%. The specimen comprised peripheral blood, sampled on day 0 of AZD1222 vaccination. Receptor source: an adult in good health.

The rearrangement uses TRBV19 and TRBJ1-5; no clear D gene. CDR1 and CDR2 from the germline V gene are LNHDA and SQIVND (reference sequence). The V end was cut by 6 bases, the J end by 7 bases, with 16 bases between. The CDR3 has 14 residues. The CDR3 DNA reads TGTGCCAGTAGCACTACTTCCGAGCAACAGCCCCAGCATTTT. The encoded protein is CASSTTSEQQPQHF.

The gene calls are TRBV6-1 and TRBJ2-7, with 8 positions matching TRBD1. CDR1 is MNHNS and CDR2 is SASEGT in the germline V gene. V lost 4 bases to trimming and J lost 1 base; unmatched junction nucleotides: 12. This CDR3 has 17 amino acids. The CDR3 is CASSGGQGVRLSYEQYF. Written as DNA, the CDR3 is TGTGCCAGCAGTGGAGGACAGGGAGTACGGCTTTCCTACGAGCAGTACTTC.

In this sample, this clone turned up once. The chain carries TRBV27 and TRBJ2-7, with D possibly matching TRBD1 (6 bases). From germline, CDR1 is MNHEY and CDR2 SMNVEV (reference sequence). V gave up 6 bases and J gave up 0 bases, with 27 bases separating them. The CDR3 is made up of 19 amino acids. This CDR3 is CASSPRPNPWDTYSYEQYF. CDR3 nucleotide sequence: TGTGCCAGCAGCCCCCGTCCTAACCCTTGGGACACCTACTCCTACGAGCAGTACTTC.

This rearrangement joins TRBV6-5 to TRBJ1-6; D is possibly TRBD1 (6 bases). CDR3 length: 15 residues. V gave up 6 bases and J gave up 7 bases, with 16 bases separating them. Per germline, CDR1 MNHEY and CDR2 SVGAGI. In nucleotides, the CDR3 is TGTGCCAGCAGGACAGGACAAAGGGCGAATTCACCCCTCCACTTT. Amino acid sequence: CASRTGQRANSPLHF.

The CDR3: CASSIRTSGARIYSGANVLTF. The DNA of the CDR3 is TGTGCCAGTAGTATTAGGACTAGCGGGGCCCGGATTTACTCTGGGGCCAACGTCCTGACTTTC. The chain employs TRBV19 and TRBJ2-6; 12 nucleotides line up with TRBD2. The germline V gene has CDR1 LNHDA and CDR2 SQIVND (reference sequence). Germline trimming cut 3 bases from V and 0 bases from J; bases unmatched to any gene: 12. This CDR3 comprises 21 residues.

The CDR3 DNA follows: TGTGCCAGCAAGACCCTAGCGGGACGCTACGAGCAGTACTTC. This sequence encodes CASKTLAGRYEQYF. This chain uses TRBV2 with TRBJ2-7; 9 bases match TRBD2. Per germline, CDR1 SNHLY and CDR2 FYNNEI. Losses at the gene ends were 7 bases for V and 3 bases for J; bases not matched to a gene: 7. The length of the CDR3 is 14 residues.

This sequence joins TRBV7-9 and TRBJ2-1; TRBD2 matches 10 bases. Trimming removed 5 bases from V and 9 bases from J; junction bases left unmatched: 19. The CDR3 runs to 18 residues. The germline CDR1 and CDR2 sequences are SEHNR and FQNEAQ (reference sequence). The CDR3 region is CASSAQLAGHQGSGEQFF. The CDR3 nucleotides read TGTGCCAGCAGCGCTCAACTAGCGGGGCACCAGGGCAGCGGTGAGCAGTTCTTC.

The chain links TRBV7-9 to TRBJ1-4; D gene ambiguous. Trimming shortened V by 2 bases and J by 3 bases, and 7 bases separated the two germline ends. This CDR3 has 14 amino acids. Germline V CDR1 and CDR2: SEHNR, FQNEAQ (reference sequence). In DNA, the CDR3 is TGTGCCAGCAGCTTACTGGCCTCTAATGAAAAACTGTTTTTT. Protein: CASSLLASNEKLFF. Together with reference TRBV7-9 and TRBJ1-4, the CDR3 gives the full variable domain: DTGVSQNPRHKITKRGQNVTFRCDPISEHNRLYWYRQTLGQGPEFLTYFQNEAQLEKSRLLSDRFSAERPKGSFSTLEIQRTEQGDSAMYLCASSLLASNEKLFFGSGTQLSVL.

This CDR3 reads CATRWQGLSPLHF. CDR3 in DNA: TGTGCCACCCGGTGGCAGGGGCTTTCACCCCTCCACTTT. The chain employs TRBV15 and TRBJ1-6, with D possibly being TRBD1 (6 bases). V was shortened by 8 bases and J by 9 bases, with 14 bases between the two germline ends. The CDR3 extends over 13 amino acids. Looked up from germline, CDR1 is LNHNV and CDR2 is YYDKDF (reference sequence).

This clone showed up just once. The chain combines TRBV12-3 or TRBV12-4 with TRBJ1-2; tentative D call: TRBD1 (5 bases). Between the trimmed V and J ends, which lost 8 bases and 1 base, there was a span of 11 bases. CDR3 size: 13 residues. For the CDR3, the DNA is TGTGCCAGCGATGCGGGGGGTAACTATGGCTACACCTTC. Protein product: CASDAGGNYGYTF.

The chain carries TRBV18 and TRBJ1-3; D might be TRBD1 (5 bases). Trimming removed 4 bases at V and 0 bases at J, with 10 bases between. CDR3 length equals 15 residues. The germline V gene encodes CDR1 KGHSH and CDR2 LQKENI. CDR3 region: CASSRDLASGNTIYF. CDR3 sequence (DNA): TGTGCCAGCTCACGGGACCTAGCCTCTGGAAACACCATATATTTT.

This clone was seen a handful of times. The gene calls are TRBV7-8 and TRBJ2-7; D is possibly TRBD2 (5 bases). V gave up 6 bases and J gave up 0 bases, with 9 bases separating them. The CDR3 totals 13 residues. Germline V gene data show CDR1 as SGHVS and CDR2 as FQNEAQ. The CDR3 protein is CASRAGSSYEQYF. For the CDR3, the DNA is TGTGCCAGCAGGGCGGGTAGCTCCTACGAGCAGTACTTC.

The chain recombines TRBV10-3 with TRBJ1-1; 8 bases map to TRBD1. This CDR3 comprises 14 residues. Trimming at V came to 6 bases and at J to 1 base, leaving 4 bases not matched to a gene. Looked up from germline, CDR1 is ENHRY and CDR2 is SYGVKD. CDR3 in DNA: TGTGCCATCAGGGCAGGGGGCACGAACACTGAAGCTTTCTTT. It codes for CAIRAGGTNTEAFF.

The chain has TRBV14 and TRBJ2-5, with a tentative D call TRBD2 (5 bases). Trimming shortened V by 3 bases and J by 7 bases, and 9 bases separated the two germline ends. The CDR3 spans 12 residues. From germline, CDR1 is SGHDN and CDR2 FVKESK. The CDR3 sequence is CASSQVRGTQYF. CDR3 DNA sequence: TGTGCCAGCAGCCAGGTCCGGGGGACCCAGTACTTC.

The J gene is TRBJ2-1, the V gene TRBV7-8; TRBD2 matches at 8 bases. Germline CDR1 and CDR2: SGHVS and FQNEAQ. J lost 0 bases, V lost 0 bases, and 7 bases had no gene match. The CDR3 sequence is 18 residues long. DNA for the CDR3: TGTGCCAGCAGCTTAGCGATCCCAAGCGGGGGCTCCTACAATGAGCAGTTCTTC. Its translation is CASSLAIPSGGSYNEQFF. Combining the CDR3 with reference TRBV7-8 and TRBJ2-1 gives the whole variable domain GAGVSQSPRYKVAKRGQDVALRCDPISGHVSLFWYQQALGQGPEFLTYFQNEAQLDKSGLPSDRFFAERPEGSVSTLKIQRTQQEDSAVYLCASSLAIPSGGSYNEQFFGPGTRLTVL.

This chain links TRBV9 with TRBJ2-2; D may match TRBD1 or TRBD2 (5 bases each). Per germline, CDR1 SGDLS and CDR2 YYNGEE. The V gene lost 3 bases and the J gene lost 5 bases, with 8 bases spanning the gap. The CDR3 has 13 residues. CDR3 DNA sequence: TGTGCCAGCAGCGCGGGACCTACCGGGGAGCTGTTTTTT. The encoded protein is CASSAGPTGELFF.

The chain uses TRBV2 and TRBJ2-1; no firm D call. Germline V gene sequence: CDR1 SNHLY, CDR2 FYNNEI. The CDR3 covers 11 residues. V was shortened by 4 bases and J by 10 bases, with 8 bases between the two germline ends. The CDR3 nucleotides read TGTGCCAGCAGTGGCCAGACAGAGCAGTTCTTC. Protein product: CASSGQTEQFF.

The genes are TRBV28 and TRBJ1-6; D is uncertain. CDR1 and CDR2 from the germline V gene are MDHEN and SYDVKM. The CDR3 contains 15 residues. V was cut by 4 bases and J by 9 bases, with 16 bases left in between. CDR3 DNA: TGTGCCAGCAGTTCCCTGACCGGTCATGTTTCACCCCTCCACTTT. This sequence encodes CASSSLTGHVSPLHF.

This clone was detected only once. The chain uses TRBV11-2 and TRBJ2-5; TRBD1 matches at 7 bases. Trimming cost V 1 base and J 3 bases; bases outside gene matches: 5. Germline V gives CDR1 SGHAT, CDR2 FQNNGV. This CDR3 is 15 amino acids long. The CDR3 loop is CASSLAETGKETQYF. The CDR3 DNA reads as TGTGCCAGCAGCTTAGCCGAGACAGGGAAAGAGACCCAGTACTTC. The variable domain in full, with the rest retrieved from reference TRBV11-2 and TRBJ2-5, is EAGVAQSPRYKIIEKRQSVAFWCNPISGHATLYWYQQILGQGPKLLIQFQNNGVVDDSQLPKDRFSAERLKGVDSTLKIQPAKLEDSAVYLCASSLAETGKETQYFGPGTRLLVL.

The rearrangement uses TRBV19 and TRBJ1-2, with D hard to call. The CDR3 has 13 amino acids. V was clipped by 7 bases and J by 0 bases, with 9 bases between them. The V gene's germline CDR1 is LNHDA and CDR2 SQIVND (reference sequence). CDR3 in DNA: TGTGCCAGTATTGACGCAGCTAACTATGGCTACACCTTC. Translating it yields CASIDAANYGYTF.

J is TRBJ2-1 and V is TRBV12-3 or TRBV12-4; D not resolved. The ends were cut back, 1 base at V and 13 bases at J, with 8 bases in the middle. The CDR3 contains 11 residues. The CDR3 DNA follows: TGTGCCAGCAGTTTAGACAGACTTCAGTTCTTC. Its translation is CASSLDRLQFF.

V is TRBV9 and J is TRBJ2-7; 8 bases are a match to TRBD1. The V gene end was trimmed by 3 bases and the J gene end by 5 bases; junction bases not matched to a gene: 10. The germline V gene has CDR1 SGDLS and CDR2 YYNGEE. The CDR3 consists of 15 residues. Written as DNA, the CDR3 is TGTGCCAGCAGCGCGGAAGGACAGGGACGCCACGAGCAGTACTTC. Its translation: CASSAEGQGRHEQYF.

V and J are TRBV10-3 and TRBJ2-5; 9 bases line up with TRBD1. This CDR3 has 14 amino acids. V trimming: 2 bases; J trimming: 5 bases; junction bases outside the gene matches: 3. From germline, CDR1 is ENHRY and CDR2 SYGVKD. Here the CDR3 DNA reads TGTGCCATCAGTGAGGGACAGGGGATGGAGACCCAGTACTTC. Translation gives CAISEGQGMETQYF.

CDR3 sequence (DNA): TGTGCCAGCAGCCCTCGGGGGGACAGAACCAATGAGCAGTTCTTC. It is translated as CASSPRGDRTNEQFF. The chain recombines TRBV9 with TRBJ2-1; D may correspond to TRBD1 or TRBD2 (7 bases each). Germline CDR1 is SGDLS and CDR2 is YYNGEE. This CDR3 comprises 15 residues. The V gene lost 4 bases and the J gene lost 6 bases, with 17 bases spanning the gap. The variable domain in full, completed from reference TRBV9 and TRBJ2-1, reads DSGVTQTPKHLITATGQRVTLRCSPRSGDLSVYWYQQSLDQGLQFLIQYYNGEERAKGNILERFSAQQFPDLHSELNLSSLELGDSALYFCASSPRGDRTNEQFFGPGTRLTVL.

The chain couples TRBV30 to TRBJ2-7; the D gene is possibly TRBD2 (6 bases). The length of the CDR3 is 11 residues. Germline V gene lookup returns CDR1 GTSNPN and CDR2 SVGIG (reference sequence). V was pared by 6 bases and J by 13 bases, with 19 bases between. CDR3 DNA sequence: TGTGCCTGCACTATTCCCGGGACTGCATACTTC. Translation gives CACTIPGTAYF.

The chain has TRBV29-1 and TRBJ1-2, with D perhaps matching TRBD1 (5 bases). V was pared by 6 bases and J by 3 bases, with 20 bases between. Germline V gene sequence: CDR1 SQVTM, CDR2 ANQGSEA. The CDR3 length is 15 residues. CDR3 bases: TGCAGCGTGGCCTCGGCAGGGAGGGGAGACTATGGCTACACCTTC. Translated, it gives CSVASAGRGDYGYTF.

V gene TRBV7-9 combines with J gene TRBJ1-1, with TRBD1 matching over 7 bases. The V segment lost 5 bases and the J segment 9 bases; nucleotides outside the gene matches: 9. CDR1 is SEHNR, CDR2 FQNEAQ, per germline (reference sequence). The CDR3 is 13 amino acids. The CDR3 DNA reads TGTGCCAGCAGCCCCCCGGGACAGTTTAAAGCTTTCTTT. This sequence encodes CASSPPGQFKAFF.

DNA of the CDR3: TGTGCCAGTCAGACGGGACTAGCGCGTGAGACCCAGTACTTC. This encodes CASQTGLARETQYF. This chain connects TRBV28 to TRBJ2-5; TRBD2 aligns across 10 bases. CDR1 is MDHEN, CDR2 SYDVKM, per germline. The CDR3 is 14 residues long. With V trimmed by 9 bases and J by 5 bases, 9 bases remained unmatched.

The rearrangement joins TRBV18 to TRBJ1-1; no clear D. The CDR3 extends over 15 amino acids. Germline CDR1 reads KGHSH; CDR2 reads LQKENI. The V end was cut by 3 bases, the J end by 3 bases, with 14 bases between. CDR3 protein: CASSPLSGRYTEAFF. The CDR3 DNA reads as TGTGCCAGCTCACCCCTCAGCGGGAGGTACACTGAAGCTTTCTTT.